There are a few counts of the clone carrying this T cell receptor (beta chain). Its target is unknown. This PCR relied on a set of 60 Vbeta primers and 13 Jbeta primers. The assay was immunoSEQ multiplex PCR, and TCRdb's table has in-frame clones only and misses some. Of 75,000 to 95,000 clones listed, 69% were seen once; the top ten hold 2.7%. The CDR3 consists of 13 residues. V dropped 6 bases and J dropped 5 bases, with 13 bases sitting between them. In germline, CDR1 is SGHTA, CDR2 FQGNSA. The source of the sample is a study of cytomegalovirus exposure and HLA in healthy donors. Study information: Ancestry clustering placed around four fifths of several hundred genotyped donors in the Caucasian-associated cluster.

Study-level points and caveats: An apparent linkage of common viral pathogens to several of the most significant clusters emerged in a later analysis. Listed as cytomegalovirus-associated were 150 to 200 TCR beta chains.

This clonotype originated in a middle-aged man in good health and CMV-seronegative. Material for sequencing was PBMCs. This chain links TRBV7-2 with TRBJ1-1, with no clear D. CDR3 in amino acids: CASRTSAATEAFF. CDR3 nucleotides: TGTGCCAGCAGAACCTCGGCGGCAACTGAAGCTTTCTTT. Combining the CDR3 with reference TRBV7-2 and TRBJ1-1 gives the whole variable domain GAGVSQSPSNKVTEKGKDVELRCDPISGHTALYWYRQSLGQGLEFLIYFQGNSAPDKSGLPSDRFSAERTGGSVSTLTIQRTQQEDSAVYLCASRTSAATEAFFGQGTRLTVV.